Listed below are T cell receptor beta chains from one sample, sequenced in a study of beta chain features in type 1 diabetes. Assay used: immunoSEQ multiplex PCR; TCRdb lists only in-frame clones, some missing. The sample includes about 620,000 clones, 15% of them seen just once. The specimen sequenced was naive CD4+ T cells from blood. Receptors originate from a man between 18 and 35 years old in good health. Both conserved end residues are part of each CDR3. Fields, in order: clone size, D gene, V gene, J gene, CDR3 protein, CDR3 DNA. The D gene is left open where the match is weak. Clone size appears in some rows only: once, few, many, or a class for an expanded clone.

>NA|NA|TRBV19|TRBJ2-1
CASSTINEQFF
TGTGCCAGTAGTACCATCAATGAGCAGTTCTTC
>NA|TRBD1|TRBV9|TRBJ2-4
CASSAQLTGGENIQYF
TGTGCCAGCAGCGCTCAATTGACAGGGGGAGAAAACATTCAGTACTTC
>NA|TRBD2|TRBV14|TRBJ2-1
CASSLGGVSYNEQFF
TGTGCCAGCAGCCTCGGGGGGGTCTCCTACAATGAGCAGTTCTTC
>NA|NA|TRBV2|TRBJ2-3
CASSEIGRITDTQYF
TGTGCCAGCAGTGAAATCGGGAGAATAACAGATACGCAGTATTTT
>NA|NA|TRBV4-3|TRBJ1-5
CASSQELGQPQHF
TGCGCCAGCAGCCAAGAATTGGGTCAGCCCCAGCATTTT
>few|TRBD1|TRBV7-9|TRBJ1-2
CASSLETGTNYGYTF
TGTGCCAGCAGCTTAGAGACAGGGACTAACTATGGCTACACCTTC
>NA|TRBD2|TRBV7-6|TRBJ2-1
CASSTRTKGGLGSRLEQFF
TGTGCCAGCAGCACGCGGACCAAAGGGGGACTAGGTTCCCGACTTGAGCAGTTCTTC
>NA|NA|TRBV19|TRBJ1-1
CASSREVEVRNTEAFF
TGTGCCAGTAGCCGGGAGGTGGAGGTGAGGAACACTGAAGCTTTCTTT
>few|TRBD2|TRBV7-2|TRBJ2-2
CASSPRLATGELFF
TGTGCCAGCAGTCCGAGACTAGCTACCGGGGAGCTGTTTTTT
>NA|NA|TRBV9|TRBJ2-7
CASSGPAAGEQYF
TGTGCCAGCAGCGGCCCCGCTGCTGGCGAGCAGTACTTC
>NA|NA|TRBV7-9|TRBJ1-2
CASSQLGDTGYGYTF
TGTGCCAGCAGCCAACTCGGGGACACCGGCTATGGCTACACCTTC
>NA|TRBD2|TRBV5-6|TRBJ2-3
CASRGEGRGDTQYF
TGTGCCAGCAGGGGGGAGGGCCGGGGGGATACGCAGTATTTT
>NA|NA|TRBV2|TRBJ2-5
CASSEVQTQYF
TGTGCCAGCAGTGAGGTTCAGACCCAGTACTTC
>NA|NA|TRBV7-3|TRBJ2-3
CATPRRGVTDTQYF
TGTGCCACGCCGCGCCGCGGGGTTACAGATACGCAGTATTTT
>NA|NA|TRBV25-1|TRBJ1-1
CASRQGPTEAFF
TGTGCCAGCAGACAGGGTCCCACTGAAGCTTTCTTT
>few|TRBD1|TRBV28|TRBJ1-2
CASRILQGSYGYTF
TGTGCCAGCAGAATACTACAGGGGTCCTATGGCTACACCTTC
>few|NA|TRBV28|TRBJ2-7
CASSLSEYRHRTYEQYF
TGTGCCAGCAGTTTATCCGAATATCGTCACAGAACCTACGAGCAGTACTTC
>NA|NA|TRBV2|TRBJ1-5
CASGQLLSNQPQHF
TGTGCCAGCGGACAGCTGCTTTCCAATCAGCCCCAGCATTTT
>NA|TRBD1|TRBV7-9|TRBJ2-7
CASSLTGGLTYEQYF
TGTGCCAGCAGCTTAACAGGGGGCTTGACCTACGAGCAGTACTTC
>NA|NA|TRBV15|TRBJ1-2
CATSRDRQNNYGYTF
TGTGCCACCAGCAGGGACAGACAGAATAACTATGGCTACACCTTC
>few|NA|TRBV29-1|TRBJ1-1
CSVEGQINTEAFF
TGCAGCGTTGAAGGGCAGATCAACACTGAAGCTTTCTTT
>few|NA|TRBV4-1|TRBJ1-3
CASSQPMTDSGNTIYF
TGCGCCAGCAGCCAACCGATGACGGACTCTGGAAACACCATATATTTT
>NA|TRBD1|TRBV27|TRBJ2-1
CASTRDRGYNEQFF
TGTGCCAGCACCCGGGACAGGGGCTACAATGAGCAGTTCTTC
>few|NA|TRBV28|TRBJ1-1
CASSLGQGMNTEAFF
TGTGCCAGCAGTTTGGGTCAGGGAATGAACACTGAAGCTTTCTTT
>NA|TRBD1|TRBV14|TRBJ1-1
CASSRLGTGGFYAEAFF
TGTGCCAGCAGCCGACTTGGGACAGGCGGTTTTTACGCTGAAGCTTTCTTT
>NA|TRBD1|TRBV25-1|TRBJ2-3
CASSGRRQGATDTQYF
TGTGCCAGCAGTGGCCGGAGACAGGGGGCCACAGATACGCAGTATTTT
>NA|NA|TRBV18|TRBJ1-2
CASSPPYPGDDGYTF
TGTGCCAGCTCACCACCATATCCGGGGGACGATGGCTACACCTTC
>NA|NA|TRBV20-1|TRBJ2-3
CSANEAVTQYF
TGCAGTGCTAACGAGGCGGTTACGCAGTATTTT
>NA|TRBD1|TRBV18|TRBJ2-2
CASSPRTGGSGTGELFF
TGTGCCAGCTCACCCCGGACAGGGGGGAGTGGCACCGGGGAGCTGTTTTTT
>few|NA|TRBV5-4|TRBJ2-5
CASSLDNAHGETQYF
TGTGCCAGCAGCTTGGACAACGCACACGGAGAGACCCAGTACTTC
>NA|NA|TRBV2|TRBJ2-2
CASGQTGELFF
TGTGCCAGCGGACAGACCGGGGAGCTGTTTTTT
>few|NA|TRBV7-9|TRBJ2-4
CASSSKTVIAKNIQYF
TGTGCCAGCAGCTCCAAGACAGTGATAGCCAAAAACATTCAGTACTTC
>NA|NA|TRBV7-9|TRBJ1-2
CASSFTTGANYGYTF
TGTGCCAGCAGCTTCACGACAGGAGCTAACTATGGCTACACCTTC
>NA|TRBD1|TRBV4-1|TRBJ1-1
CASSQGQGEAFF
TGCGCCAGCAGCCAGGGACAGGGCGAAGCTTTCTTT
>few|NA|TRBV6-5|TRBJ2-7
CASSGTQRGPYEQYF
TGTGCCAGCAGTGGGACCCAACGGGGGCCCTACGAGCAGTACTTC
>few|TRBD1|TRBV6-5|TRBJ1-1
CASSKSGTGSGAFF
TGTGCCAGCTCCAAGTCCGGGACAGGGAGTGGGGCTTTCTTT
>NA|NA|TRBV10-3|TRBJ2-1
CAISRGAGWDNEQFF
TGTGCCATCAGTCGTGGGGCGGGATGGGACAATGAGCAGTTCTTC
>NA|TRBD2|TRBV5-1|TRBJ2-4
CASSSGLAGGVAKNIQYF
TGCGCCAGCAGCTCGGGACTAGCGGGAGGGGTAGCCAAAAACATTCAGTACTTC
>few|NA|TRBV30|TRBJ1-1
CAWRETDSGAFF
TGTGCCTGGAGGGAAACGGACAGTGGGGCTTTCTTT
>NA|NA|TRBV19|TRBJ2-7
CASSIGDEEYF
TGTGCCAGTAGTATAGGGGATGAGGAGTACTTC
>once|NA|TRBV2|TRBJ2-4
CASSVKGEAKNIQYF
TGTGCCAGCAGTGTAAAGGGAGAAGCCAAAAACATTCAGTACTTC
>NA|NA|TRBV5-1|TRBJ2-5
CASSLGTGSQETQYF
TGCGCCAGCAGCTTGGGGACGGGTTCTCAAGAGACCCAGTACTTC
>NA|NA|TRBV15|TRBJ2-3
CATSRGPNTDTQYF
TGTGCCACCAGCAGAGGCCCAAACACAGATACGCAGTATTTT
>NA|NA|TRBV7-6|TRBJ2-7
CASSLLTGSLSSYEQYF
TGTGCCAGCAGCTTGTTGACAGGCAGCCTCTCCTCCTACGAGCAGTACTTC
>few|NA|TRBV21-1|TRBJ1-4
CASRFASGRKLDEKLFF
TGTGCCAGCAGATTTGCCAGCGGACGCAAACTCGATGAAAAACTGTTTTTT
>few|NA|TRBV7-2|TRBJ2-6
CASRRGSGANVLTF
TGTGCCAGCAGGAGGGGCTCTGGGGCCAACGTCCTGACTTTC
>few|TRBD1|TRBV5-1|TRBJ1-1
CASSLDPPDRGQVEAFF
TGCGCCAGCAGCTTGGACCCTCCCGACAGGGGGCAAGTTGAAGCTTTCTTT
>few|NA|TRBV9|TRBJ2-7
CASSVETGRDLYEQYF
TGTGCCAGCAGCGTAGAAACGGGCAGAGACCTCTACGAGCAGTACTTC
>NA|NA|TRBV27|TRBJ2-7
CASSLTPGHPSYEQYF
TGTGCCAGCAGTCTCACGCCGGGACATCCGTCCTACGAGCAGTACTTC
>few|TRBD1|TRBV5-4|TRBJ1-1
CASSFLWTGGREEAFF
TGTGCCAGCAGCTTTCTATGGACAGGCGGAAGAGAAGAAGCTTTCTTT
>NA|NA|TRBV7-9|TRBJ1-1
CAETEDPNTEAFF
TGTGCTGAGACGGAGGACCCGAACACTGAAGCTTTCTTT
>NA|NA|TRBV10-3|TRBJ1-1
CAISGGYTEAFF
TGTGCCATCAGTGGGGGGTACACTGAAGCTTTCTTT
>few|TRBD2|TRBV28|TRBJ2-7
CASIGGYPPLSQYF
TGTGCCAGCATCGGGGGGTATCCACCACTATCCCAGTACTTC